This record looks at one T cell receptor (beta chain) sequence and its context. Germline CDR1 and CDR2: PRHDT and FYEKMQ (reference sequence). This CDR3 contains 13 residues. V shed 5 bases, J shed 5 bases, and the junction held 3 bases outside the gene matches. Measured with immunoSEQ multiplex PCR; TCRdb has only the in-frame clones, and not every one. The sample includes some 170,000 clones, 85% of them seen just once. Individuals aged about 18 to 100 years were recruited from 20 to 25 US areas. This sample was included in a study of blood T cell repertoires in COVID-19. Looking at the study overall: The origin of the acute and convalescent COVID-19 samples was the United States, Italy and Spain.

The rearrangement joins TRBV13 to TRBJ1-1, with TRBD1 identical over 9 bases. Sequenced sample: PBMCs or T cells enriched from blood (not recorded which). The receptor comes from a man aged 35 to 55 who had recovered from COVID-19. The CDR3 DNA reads TGTGCCAGCAGCCATGGACAGGGGACTGAAGCTTTCTTT. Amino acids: CASSHGQGTEAFF.